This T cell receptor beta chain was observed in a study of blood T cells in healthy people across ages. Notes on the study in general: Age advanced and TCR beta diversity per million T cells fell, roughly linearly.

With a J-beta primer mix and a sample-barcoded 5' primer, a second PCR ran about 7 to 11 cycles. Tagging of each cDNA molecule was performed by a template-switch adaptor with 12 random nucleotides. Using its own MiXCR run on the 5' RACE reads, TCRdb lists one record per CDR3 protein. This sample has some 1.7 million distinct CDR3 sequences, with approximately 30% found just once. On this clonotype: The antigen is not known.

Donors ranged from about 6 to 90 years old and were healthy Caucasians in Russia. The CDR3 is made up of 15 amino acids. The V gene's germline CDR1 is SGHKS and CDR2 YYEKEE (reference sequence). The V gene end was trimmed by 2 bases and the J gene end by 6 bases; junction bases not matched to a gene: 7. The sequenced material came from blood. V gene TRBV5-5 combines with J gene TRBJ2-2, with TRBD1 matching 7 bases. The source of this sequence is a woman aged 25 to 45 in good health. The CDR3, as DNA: TGTGCCAGCAGCTTAACGTCAACAGGGGCCGGGGAGCTGTTTTTT. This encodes CASSLTSTGAGELFF.